The 20 T cell receptor beta chains listed next were all sequenced from one sample in a study of T cell changes during pregnancy in multiple sclerosis. TCRdb's copy holds only in-frame clones and misses some; the assay was immunoSEQ multiplex PCR. Here the sample spans tens of thousands of clones, over 85% being singletons. The sequencing here drew on peripheral blood, taken before pregnancy. The receptor source for this set is a female donor with multiple sclerosis, enrolled in a pregnancy study.

The chain employs TRBV29-1 and TRBJ2-7; D not certain. The CDR3 spans 12 residues. Germline-derived CDR1 and CDR2 are SQVTM and ANQGSEA. V lost 5 bases and J lost 1, with 9 bases in between. The CDR3 DNA follows: TGCAGCGTTCTGTCGGGTTCCTACGAGCAGTACTTC. Its protein product is CSVLSGSYEQYF.

The chain joins TRBV19 to TRBJ2-1; 11 bases fit TRBD2. The CDR3 has 14 amino acids. J was trimmed by 10 bases and V by 5 bases; bases with no gene match: 7. CDR1 is LNHDA and CDR2 is SQIVND in the germline V gene (reference sequence). Here the CDR3 reads CASSQTSGTGEQFF. CDR3 bases: TGTGCCAGTAGTCAGACTAGCGGGACGGGGGAGCAGTTCTTC.

The chain uses TRBV10-1 and TRBJ2-3; TRBD2 aligns across 9 bases. CDR1 is WNHNN and CDR2 is SYGVQD in the germline V gene (reference sequence). V dropped 0 bases and J dropped 4; count of bases not matched to a gene: 8. The CDR3 length is 17 residues. The DNA for the CDR3 is TGCGCCAGCAGTGAGTCTTGGAGAATAGCGGGAGCAGATACGCAGTATTTT. It specifies CASSESWRIAGADTQYF.

The V gene is TRBV5-4, the J gene TRBJ2-3; 10 positions agree with TRBD1. Germline CDR1 reads SGHNT; CDR2 reads YYREEE (reference sequence). The trim removed 0 bases at V and 4 bases at J, leaving 8 bases unmatched. CDR3 length: 17 residues. Written as DNA, the CDR3 is TGTGCCAGCAGCTTGGTTGGTGTGACAGGGGGCGCAGATACGCAGTATTTT. Amino acids: CASSLVGVTGGADTQYF. Based on the CDR3 plus reference TRBV5-4 and TRBJ2-3, the full variable domain is ETGVTQSPTHLIKTRGQQVTLRCSSQSGHNTVSWYQQALGQGPQFIFQYYREEENGRGNFPPRFSGLQFPNYSSELNVNALELDDSALYLCASSLVGVTGGADTQYFGPGTRLTVL.

CDR3 nucleotides: TGTGCCAGCAGTTGGGACAGGGGGTCCTACGAGCAGTACTTC. Protein: CASSWDRGSYEQYF. This chain links TRBV28 with TRBJ2-7, with 11 bases identical to TRBD1. Per germline, CDR1 MDHEN and CDR2 SYDVKM. Trimming took 4 bases from V and 1 from J; bases not matched to a gene: 0. This CDR3 has 14 residues.

The gene calls are TRBV18 and TRBJ1-1; D call uncertain. V was clipped by 3 bases and J by 4 bases, with 12 bases between them. CDR1 is KGHSH and CDR2 is LQKENI in the germline V gene. The CDR3 spans 14 residues. The CDR3 loop is CASSPMFEATEAFF. CDR3 nucleotides: TGTGCCAGCTCACCCATGTTTGAGGCCACTGAAGCTTTCTTT.

The CDR3 coding sequence is TGTGCCAGCAGTTGGGGGGACCCTCCTCGTTCCTACAATGAGCAGTTCTTC. Amino acid sequence: CASSWGDPPRSYNEQFF. The chain combines TRBV27 with TRBJ2-1; tentatively, D is TRBD2 (6 bases). Per the germline V gene, CDR1 is MNHEY and CDR2 is SMNVEV (reference sequence). This CDR3 comprises 17 residues. Trimming cost V 4 bases and J 1 base, with 17 bases left between them.

The CDR3 loop reads CASIKGGEETQYF. The CDR3 DNA follows: TGTGCCAGCATAAAAGGGGGCGAAGAGACCCAGTACTTC. This rearrangement joins TRBV6-1 to TRBJ2-5, with 7 bases fitting TRBD1. CDR3 length: 13 residues. V was clipped by 7 bases and J by 3 bases; unmatched bases: 5. Germline CDR1 and CDR2: MNHNS and SASEGT.

The CDR3 DNA is TGTGCCAGTACCTCTAACGCGGATTTAGATGGCTACACCTTC. As protein: CASTSNADLDGYTF. V is TRBV19 and J is TRBJ1-2, with no clear D. CDR3 length: 14 residues. CDR1 LNHDA and CDR2 SQIVND come from the germline V gene (reference sequence). With 7 bases removed from V and 6 bases from J, the gap between germline ends came to 18 bases.

The sample holds one count of this clone. The chain recombines TRBV29-1 with TRBJ1-2; 10 positions match TRBD1. The CDR3 has 12 amino acids. The V gene end was trimmed by 6 bases and the J gene end by 8 bases; junction bases not matched to a gene: 6. Germline values: CDR1 SQVTM, CDR2 ANQGSEA. The CDR3 spells CSVTGGQGGYTF. The CDR3 bases are TGCAGCGTGACAGGGGGCCAGGGCGGCTACACCTTC. Combining the CDR3 with reference TRBV29-1 and TRBJ1-2 gives the whole variable domain SAVISQKPSRDICQRGTSLTIQCQVDSQVTMMFWYRQQPGQSLTLIATANQGSEATYESGFVIDKFPISRPNLTFSTLTVSNMSPEDSSIYLCSVTGGQGGYTFGSGTRLTVV.

The V gene is TRBV6-1, the J gene TRBJ1-3; a possible D gene is TRBD1 (5 bases). CDR1 and CDR2 (germline): MNHNS, SASEGT. Trimming left V 5 bases short and J 0 bases short, with 17 bases between. The CDR3 totals 17 residues. CDR3 loop: CASSQGTPGLSGNTIYF. CDR3 DNA sequence: TGTGCCAGCAGTCAAGGGACTCCGGGCCTCTCTGGAAACACCATATATTTT.

The chain is built from TRBV19 and TRBJ2-6; a weak D match, TRBD1 (5 bases). The CDR3 spans 17 residues. V lost 4 bases and J 0 bases, leaving 13 bases between the germline ends. The germline gives CDR1 LNHDA, CDR2 SQIVND (reference sequence). This CDR3 reads CASSTTAAFSGANVLTF. The CDR3 nucleotides read TGTGCCAGTAGTACGACAGCAGCCTTCTCTGGGGCCAACGTCCTGACTTTC.

Only a few counts were recorded for this clone. J is TRBJ2-7 and V is TRBV7-9; D gene unclear. Per the germline V gene, CDR1 is SEHNR and CDR2 is FQNEAQ (reference sequence). The CDR3 consists of 11 residues. V was pared by 5 bases and J by 0 bases, with 2 bases between. CDR3 residues: CASSHSYEQYF. CDR3 sequence (DNA): TGTGCCAGCAGCCACTCCTACGAGCAGTACTTC.

The genes are TRBV10-3 and TRBJ2-1, with 13 bases matching TRBD2. CDR3 length equals 18 residues. The V segment lost 2 bases and the J segment 8 bases; nucleotides outside the gene matches: 12. Germline V gene sequence: CDR1 ENHRY, CDR2 SYGVKD. CDR3 bases: TGTGCCATCAGTGAGCCCCTCACCGGGACTAGCGGGAAGGATGAGCAGTTCTTC. This encodes CAISEPLTGTSGKDEQFF.

The V and J genes are TRBV27 and TRBJ2-5; 11 positions match TRBD2. Germline lookup yields CDR1 MNHEY and CDR2 SMNVEV (reference sequence). This CDR3 contains 17 residues. J was trimmed by 4 bases and V by 1 base; bases with no gene match: 8. CDR3 in DNA: TGTGCCAGCAGTTTATTTCTGGGGCTAGCGGGAGGAGAGACCCAGTACTTC. The encoded protein is CASSLFLGLAGGETQYF.

This clone was recorded a few times. V usage is TRBV5-4 and J usage is TRBJ2-6, with D tentatively TRBD1 (6 bases). Trimming stripped 4 bases from V and 1 base from J, with 18 bases between. Per the germline V gene, CDR1 is SGHNT and CDR2 is YYREEE (reference sequence). CDR3 length: 18 residues. The CDR3: CASSRHRDRGSGANVLTF. The CDR3 DNA follows: TGTGCCAGCAGCCGTCATCGGGATAGGGGGTCTGGGGCCAACGTCCTGACTTTC.

The CDR3: CASSLSRTSGSSTQYF. The CDR3 DNA reads as TGTGCCAGCAGCTTATCGCGGACTAGCGGGAGTAGTACGCAGTATTTT. The chain has TRBV11-2 and TRBJ2-3, with 13 positions matching TRBD2. The CDR3 length is 16 residues. J lost 8 bases, V lost 2 bases, and 7 bases had no gene match. CDR1 and CDR2 from the germline V gene are SGHAT and FQNNGV.

This chain connects TRBV30 to TRBJ2-7; D unclear. The length of the CDR3 is 12 residues. Germline V CDR1 and CDR2: GTSNPN, SVGIG (reference sequence). V gave up 2 bases and J gave up 2 bases, with 7 bases separating them. The CDR3 DNA reads TGTGCCTGGAGTAGCTTCCCCTACGAGCAGTACTTC. Translated, it gives CAWSSFPYEQYF.

This clone was detected a few times. J is TRBJ2-5 and V is TRBV2; unclear D gene. The V and J ends lost 6 bases and 2 bases respectively, with 10 bases between them. Germline loops: CDR1 SNHLY, CDR2 FYNNEI. The CDR3 spans 13 residues. The CDR3 is CASSVFLQETQYF. The CDR3 nucleotides read TGTGCCAGCAGCGTATTCCTACAAGAGACCCAGTACTTC. Combining the CDR3 with reference TRBV2 and TRBJ2-5 gives the whole variable domain EPEVTQTPSHQVTQMGQEVILRCVPISNHLYFYWYRQILGQKVEFLVSFYNNEISEKSEIFDDQFSVERPDGSNFTLKIRSTKLEDSAMYFCASSVFLQETQYFGPGTRLLVL.

This rearrangement joins TRBV7-2 to TRBJ2-5; a weak D match, TRBD2 (5 bases). There are 15 residues in the CDR3. Germline CDR1 reads SGHTA; CDR2 reads FQGNSA. The ends were cut back, 2 bases at V and 2 bases at J, with 12 bases in the middle. CDR3: CASSLQLARQETQYF. CDR3 DNA sequence: TGTGCCAGCAGCTTACAGCTAGCAAGGCAAGAGACCCAGTACTTC.